Only a few counts were recorded for the clone carrying this T cell receptor (beta chain). The antigen is not known. The entry originates in a study of blood T cells in healthy people across ages. On the study more broadly: Every two T cells gave about one barcoded beta molecule via template switching. General study findings and limits: It was found that TCR beta diversity correlated strongly with the percentage of naive T cells. Long-lived and aged donors differed, with more naive CD4+ cells and higher diversity in the long-lived.

V lost 4 bases, J lost 6 bases, and 14 bases stayed unmatched. CDR1 and CDR2 from the germline V gene are MNHEY and SVGEGT. The CDR3 is made up of 16 amino acids. A J-beta primer mix and a sample-barcoded 5' primer were used in a second PCR of about 7 to 12 cycles. Every sample gave at least 2.5 million paired-end reads containing CDR3. Each CDR3 protein is one row after TCRdb ran MiXCR on the 5' RACE reads. Of about 690,000 distinct CDR3 sequences listed, around 38% are singletons. The sequence was collected from a man aged 80 or over in good health. The V gene is TRBV6-2 or TRBV6-3, the J gene TRBJ2-7; 8 bases match TRBD2. Material: blood. CDR3 residues: CASSSTSGPLYREQYF. The DNA of the CDR3 is TGTGCCAGCAGTTCCACTAGCGGCCCCTTATATCGCGAGCAGTACTTC.